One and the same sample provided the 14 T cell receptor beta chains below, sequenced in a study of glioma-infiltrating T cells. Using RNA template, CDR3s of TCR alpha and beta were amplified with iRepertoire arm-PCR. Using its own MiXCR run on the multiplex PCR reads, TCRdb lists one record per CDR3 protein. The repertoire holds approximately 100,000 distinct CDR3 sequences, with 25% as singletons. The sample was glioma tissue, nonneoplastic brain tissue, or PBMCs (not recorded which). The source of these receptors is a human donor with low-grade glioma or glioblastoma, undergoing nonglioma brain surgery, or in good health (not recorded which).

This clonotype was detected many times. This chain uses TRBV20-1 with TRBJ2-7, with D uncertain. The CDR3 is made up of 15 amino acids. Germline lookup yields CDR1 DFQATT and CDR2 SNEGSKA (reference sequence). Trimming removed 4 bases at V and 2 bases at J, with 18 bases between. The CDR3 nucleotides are TGCAGTGCTAAGCCGGCGTTCCCGTCTCCCTACGAGCAGTACTTC. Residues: CSAKPAFPSPYEQYF.

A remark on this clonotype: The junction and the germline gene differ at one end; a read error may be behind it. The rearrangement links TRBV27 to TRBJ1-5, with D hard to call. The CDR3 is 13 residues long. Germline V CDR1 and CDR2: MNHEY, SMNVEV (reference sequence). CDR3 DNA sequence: TGTGCCAGCAGTGTCGATCGCAATCAGCCCCATCATTTT. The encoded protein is CASSVDRNQPHHF.

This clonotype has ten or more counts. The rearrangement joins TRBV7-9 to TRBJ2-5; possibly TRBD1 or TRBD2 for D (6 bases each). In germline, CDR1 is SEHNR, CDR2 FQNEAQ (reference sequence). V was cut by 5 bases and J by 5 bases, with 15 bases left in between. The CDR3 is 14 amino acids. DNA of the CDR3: TGTGCCAGCAGCCCCCCGGGGGCCTTGGAGACCCAGTACTTC. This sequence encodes CASSPPGALETQYF.

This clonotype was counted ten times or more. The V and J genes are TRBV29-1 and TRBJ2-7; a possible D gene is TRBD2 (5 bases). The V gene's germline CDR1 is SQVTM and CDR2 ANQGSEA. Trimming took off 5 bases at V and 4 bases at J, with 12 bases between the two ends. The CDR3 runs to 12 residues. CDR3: CSVSRTDYEQYF. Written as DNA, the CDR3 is TGCAGCGTTAGCAGGACTGATTACGAGCAGTACTTC.

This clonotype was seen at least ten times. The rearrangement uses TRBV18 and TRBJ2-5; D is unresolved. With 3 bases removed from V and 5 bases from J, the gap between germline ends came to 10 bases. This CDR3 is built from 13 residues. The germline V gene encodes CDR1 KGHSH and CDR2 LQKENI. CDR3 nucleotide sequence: TGTGCCAGCTCACCGGCGACAAGGGAGACCCAGTACTTC. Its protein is CASSPATRETQYF.

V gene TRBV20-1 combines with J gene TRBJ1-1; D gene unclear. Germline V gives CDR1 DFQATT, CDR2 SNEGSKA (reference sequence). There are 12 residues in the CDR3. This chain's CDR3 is CSADTPNTEAFF. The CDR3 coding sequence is TGCAGCGCCGACACTCCGAACACTGAAGCTTTCTTT.

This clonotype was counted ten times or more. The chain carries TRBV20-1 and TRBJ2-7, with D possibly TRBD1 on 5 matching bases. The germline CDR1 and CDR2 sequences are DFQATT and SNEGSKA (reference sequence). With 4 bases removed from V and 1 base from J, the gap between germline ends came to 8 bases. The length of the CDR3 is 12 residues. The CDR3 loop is CSATGNSYEQYF. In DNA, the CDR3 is TGCAGTGCTACAGGGAATTCCTACGAGCAGTACTTC.

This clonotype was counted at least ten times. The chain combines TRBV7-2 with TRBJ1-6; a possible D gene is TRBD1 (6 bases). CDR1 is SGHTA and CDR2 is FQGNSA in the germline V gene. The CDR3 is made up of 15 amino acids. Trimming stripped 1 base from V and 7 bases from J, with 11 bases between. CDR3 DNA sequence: TGTGCCAGCAGCTTAGTCCCAGGGGTCAATTCACCCCTCCACTTT. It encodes CASSLVPGVNSPLHF.

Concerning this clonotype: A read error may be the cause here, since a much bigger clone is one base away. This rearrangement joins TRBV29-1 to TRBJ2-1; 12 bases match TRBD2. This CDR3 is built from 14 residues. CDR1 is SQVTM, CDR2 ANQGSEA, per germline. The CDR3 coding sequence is TGCAGCGTTGCTAGCGGGAGGGGGTACAATAAGCAGTTCTTC. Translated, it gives CSVASGRGYNKQFF.

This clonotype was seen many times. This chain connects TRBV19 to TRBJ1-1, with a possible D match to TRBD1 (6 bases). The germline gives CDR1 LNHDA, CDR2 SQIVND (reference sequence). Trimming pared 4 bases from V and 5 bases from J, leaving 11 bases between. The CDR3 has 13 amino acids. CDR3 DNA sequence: TGTGCCAGTAGTAAAACAGGGTGGACTGAAGCTTTCTTT. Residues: CASSKTGWTEAFF.

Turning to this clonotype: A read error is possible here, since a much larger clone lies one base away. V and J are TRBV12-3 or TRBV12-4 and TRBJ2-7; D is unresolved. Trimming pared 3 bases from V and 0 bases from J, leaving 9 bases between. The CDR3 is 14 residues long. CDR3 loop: CASSFRKASYEQYF. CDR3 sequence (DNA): TGTGCCAGCAGTTTCAGAAAGGCCTCCTACGAGCAGTACTTC.

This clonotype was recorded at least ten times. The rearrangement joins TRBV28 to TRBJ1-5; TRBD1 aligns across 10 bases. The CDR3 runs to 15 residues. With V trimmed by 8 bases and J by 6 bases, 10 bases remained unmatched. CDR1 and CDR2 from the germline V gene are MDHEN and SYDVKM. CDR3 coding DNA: TGTGCCAGCTCTAGGGACAGGGGAGGCGGTCAGCCCCAGCATTTT. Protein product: CASSRDRGGGQPQHF.

The CDR3, as DNA: TGTGCCAGTAGTTTCGGACTAGCTTACAATGAGCAGTTCTTC. This translates into CASSFGLAYNEQFF. The chain links TRBV19 to TRBJ2-1; 8 bases are shared with TRBD2. The germline gives CDR1 LNHDA, CDR2 SQIVND (reference sequence). V lost 5 bases, J lost 4 bases, and 4 bases stayed unmatched. This CDR3 contains 14 residues.

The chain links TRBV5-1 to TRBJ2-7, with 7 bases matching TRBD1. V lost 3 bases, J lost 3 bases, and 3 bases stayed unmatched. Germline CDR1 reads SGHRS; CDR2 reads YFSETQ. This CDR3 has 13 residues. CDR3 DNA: TGCGCCAGCAGCTCTGGGACAGACTACGAGCAGTACTTC. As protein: CASSSGTDYEQYF.